One sample yielded the 9 T cell receptor beta chains listed below, sequenced in a study of T cells after yellow fever vaccination. TCRdb fed the 5' RACE reads into MiXCR, producing one record per CDR3 protein. Among 300,000 to 450,000 distinct CDR3 sequences listed, approximately 6% were seen once. The sequences come from PBMCs, collected 5 days after the yellow fever booster vaccination. Every receptor here comes from a man younger than 40 who received the YFV17D yellow fever vaccine.

The sample holds a few counts of this clonotype. The rearrangement uses TRBV20-1 and TRBJ2-1, with 7 bases lining up with TRBD2. The CDR3 contains 14 residues. The V and J ends lost 2 bases and 7 bases, in that order; junction bases with no gene match: 8. Germline V gene lookup returns CDR1 DFQATT and CDR2 SNEGSKA (reference sequence). The DNA for the CDR3 is TGCAGTGCTAGACCACCGGGGCGGGGGAATGAGCAGTTCTTC. Translating gives CSARPPGRGNEQFF.

The chain uses TRBV24-1 and TRBJ1-3; the match to TRBD1 covers 8 bases. Germline V lookup: CDR1 KGHDR, CDR2 SFDVKD. The CDR3 runs 18 residues. After removal of 4 bases from V and 0 bases from J, the junction contained 10 bases not matched to a gene. The CDR3 DNA reads TGTGCCACCAGTGACCCCCGCGGACAGGGAATCTCTGGAAACACCATATATTTT. It encodes CATSDPRGQGISGNTIYF.

The J gene is TRBJ2-5, the V gene TRBV5-1; TRBD1 aligns across 11 bases. The CDR3 totals 16 residues. J gave up 7 bases and V 2 bases, and 10 bases lay outside the gene matches. Looked up from germline, CDR1 is SGHRS and CDR2 is YFSETQ. Written as DNA, the CDR3 is TGCGCCAGCAGCTTAGAGGGACAGGGGGGGAAGACGACCCAGTACTTC. Protein product: CASSLEGQGGKTTQYF.

The chain uses TRBV20-1 and TRBJ2-7; 9 bases map to TRBD2. J gave up 0 bases and V 2 bases, and 5 bases lay outside the gene matches. The CDR3 length is 15 residues. Germline CDR1 reads DFQATT; CDR2 reads SNEGSKA (reference sequence). CDR3 in amino acids: CSARMAGGSSYEQYF. The CDR3 DNA reads TGCAGTGCTAGAATGGCGGGAGGGAGCTCCTACGAGCAGTACTTC.

The genes are TRBV18 and TRBJ1-5, with 8 bases lining up with TRBD1. Losses at the gene ends were 3 bases for V and 6 bases for J; bases not matched to a gene: 7. The CDR3 is 15 amino acids. CDR1 and CDR2 from the germline V gene are KGHSH and LQKENI. CDR3: CASSPQGAVSQPQHF. CDR3 coding DNA: TGTGCCAGCTCACCCCAGGGGGCTGTTTCTCAGCCCCAGCATTTT. Supplemented by reference TRBV18 and TRBJ1-5, the full variable domain reads NAGVMQNPRHLVRRRGQEARLRCSPMKGHSHVYWYRQLPEEGLKFMVYLQKENIIDESGMPKERFSAEFPKEGPSILRIQQVVRGDSAAYFCASSPQGAVSQPQHFGDGTRLSIL.

This clonotype was detected only a few times. This rearrangement joins TRBV10-3 to TRBJ1-2; D is possibly TRBD1 (5 bases). CDR3 size: 13 residues. Per germline, CDR1 ENHRY and CDR2 SYGVKD. Trimming stripped 3 bases from V and 7 bases from J, with 12 bases between. The CDR3 nucleotides read TGTGCCATCAGTGATTGGGAGGGGAGTGGCTACACCTTC. It yields the protein CAISDWEGSGYTF.

This clonotype was counted a few times. This chain links TRBV20-1 with TRBJ2-6; 13 bases match TRBD2. Germline V gene lookup returns CDR1 DFQATT and CDR2 SNEGSKA (reference sequence). V dropped 6 bases and J dropped 0; count of bases not matched to a gene: 8. There are 18 residues in the CDR3. In DNA, the CDR3 is TGCAGTGCGCCCACCGGGACTAGCGGGAACTCTGGGGCCAACGTCCTGACTTTC. Protein product: CSAPTGTSGNSGANVLTF.

The rearrangement joins TRBV12-3 or TRBV12-4 to TRBJ2-1, with D perhaps matching TRBD2 (5 bases). V lost 10 bases, J lost 2 bases, and 15 bases lay in between. The CDR3 totals 14 residues. The CDR3 loop reads CATQRTGTYNEQFF. CDR3 nucleotide sequence: TGTGCCACTCAGCGGACCGGGACCTACAATGAGCAGTTCTTC.

This clonotype was seen at least ten times. This chain joins TRBV7-9 and TRBJ2-1; 7 bases are shared with TRBD1. The V gene's germline CDR1 is SEHNR and CDR2 FQNEAQ (reference sequence). With 10 bases clipped from V and 0 bases from J, the junction kept 3 bases outside the gene matches. The CDR3 contains 13 residues. The CDR3 region is CATGTDSYNEQFF. In DNA form, the CDR3 reads TGTGCCACCGGGACAGACTCCTACAATGAGCAGTTCTTC.